This TCR beta chain was profiled in a study of T cell responses to AZD1222 COVID-19 vaccine. Study-wide results and limits: Recipients of AZD1222 seropositive at baseline numbered only 5 or 6. White British people made up most donors, females outnumbered males, and clonal diversity was possibly underestimated.

Notes on this clone: The antigen remains unidentified.

The CDR3 spans 14 residues. The V end was cut by 3 bases, the J end by 0 bases, with 11 bases between. CDR1 and CDR2 (germline): DFQATT, SNEGSKA (reference sequence). Produced via immunoSEQ multiplex PCR; TCRdb's table is partial and in-frame only. The sample shows 120,000 or so clones, around 88% of them seen only once. The receptor's source is an adult in good health. Here the sequenced sample was peripheral blood, taken on day 0 of AZD1222 vaccination. The chain is built from TRBV20-1 and TRBJ1-2, with D unresolved. Written as DNA, the CDR3 is TGCAGTGCTAGTCTCGTGTATACTAACTATGGCTACACCTTC. Its translation is CSASLVYTNYGYTF.